The rows below give T cell receptor beta chains drawn from one sample of a study of shared clonotypes between healthy human individuals. Some clones are missing from TCRdb's copy, which holds only in-frame ones; the method was immunoSEQ multiplex PCR. The sample has approximately 980,000 clones, 60% to 85% seen once. What was sequenced was memory CD4+ T cells sorted from blood. These receptors originate from a man between 18 and 29 years old in good health. Both conserved end residues are part of each CDR3. Each record gives: CDR3 length, V gene, clone size, CDR3 protein. Size is stated for part of the rows, as once, few or many counts, or as a class when the clone is expanded.

>16|TRBV2|-
CASSESWGTSTDTQYF
>15|TRBV5-6|-
CASSLRAGVIGTQYF
>12|TRBV19|-
CASSISRGEQFF
>14|TRBV30|few
CAWSVWTGTQPQHF
>15|TRBV29-1|-
CSVHWGTGVSTEAFF
>17|TRBV28|-
CASFSPGTGNDNQPQHF
>13|TRBV25-1|-
CASSGQGANGYTF
>13|TRBV10-3|-
CAMGNGSSIPQHF
>16|TRBV6-5|-
CASSYSKGTLNSEAFF
>17|TRBV7-9|-
CASSRSGDLENTGELFF
>15|TRBV4-3|once
CASSQDLGLGNTIYF
>13|TRBV19|-
CASSPQGNSPLHF
>15|TRBV7-9|-
CASSRGTTESDTQYF
>14|TRBV5-5|-
CASSRGDGNEKLFF
>16|TRBV19|-
CASNHYTRVGNYGYTF
>17|TRBV5-1|-
CASSADRGRGTNEKLFF
>16|TRBV27|-
CASSDLGSGRDYEQFF
>12|TRBV7-2|-
CASSLSGHTQYF
>15|TRBV5-5|-
CASSPEVRAGNTIYF
>15|TRBV14|few
CASSLYRVGNQPQHF
>15|TRBV19|-
CASSTGAVGTGELFF
>16|TRBV9|-
CASSGLAGGMVDTQYF
>14|TRBV2|-
CASRLAGDTGELFF
>13|TRBV10-3|-
CAISEGMNTEAFF
>14|TRBV30|once
CAWSVRGGVNIQYF
>14|TRBV5-1|few
CASSLSLVTDTQYF
>15|TRBV7-9|-
CASSLAGRGPGELFF
>12|TRBV29-1|-
CSALYPGDTQYF
>17|TRBV10-3|-
CAIGDGLAGPKADTQYF
>14|TRBV5-1|-
CASSPDSPKDTIYF
>16|TRBV6-6|-
CASSYLGTVRNTEAFF
>14|TRBV2|-
CASRGEAVNTEAFF
>15|TRBV5-6|-
CASSSSERGAGELFF
>13|TRBV5-4|-
CASSWDRYTEAFF
>14|TRBV30|-
CASMRDLSGNTIYF
>12|TRBV29-1|-
CSVGTGQETQYF
>16|TRBV5-4|-
CASSLQGPTANEKLFF
>17|TRBV4-2|-
CASSQDGTGASTDTQYF
>15|TRBV5-4|many
CASSQTPTSGDTQYF
>17|TRBV30|-
CAWSPPKERKITGELFF
>14|TRBV2|-
CASSSGTAPYGYTF
>17|TRBV6-1|-
CASSEPTSGTANSPLHF
>17|TRBV10-2|-
CASNLGLAGGLGNEQFF
>12|TRBV19|-
CASSPGQAAQHF
>17|TRBV7-9|-
CASSLWTGPGTNYGYTF
>13|TRBV5-1|-
CASSVEGDYGYTF
>15|TRBV5-5|-
CASSSTGNSNQPQHF
>15|TRBV5-5|-
CASSLGREVDYGYTF
>13|TRBV28|once
CASWDSNNSPLHF
>16|TRBV28|-
CASSLPAVGGGEKLFF
>15|TRBV11-3|-
CASSWYSSSYNEQFF
>14|TRBV11-1|-
CASSSRDRVGEAFF
>16|TRBV19|many
CASSPGQRDREYGYTF
>16|TRBV7-2|-
CASSYVAAAPSYEQYF
>13|TRBV7-7|-
CASSLGPSNEQYF